The present entry profiles one T cell receptor (beta chain) with its context. The antigen is unknown. This specimen comes from a study of Ad26.COV2.S vaccination and SARS-CoV-2 variants. General study results and limits: Recipients of vaccine and of placebo showed similar breadth of their non-spike TCR repertoires.

Clones were read by immunoSEQ multiplex PCR, and TCRdb kept only the in-frame ones, dropping some. The data hold just over 350,000 clones, with 92% observed a single time. Germline CDR1 is MRHNA and CDR2 is SNTAGT. The ends were cut back, 4 bases at V and 2 bases at J, with 7 bases in the middle. The CDR3 is 13 residues long. This sequence joins TRBV6-4 and TRBJ2-3; D not certain. The specimen comprised peripheral blood, sampled after recovery from COVID-19. The source is a human donor who had recovered from COVID-19. For the CDR3, the DNA is TGTGCCAGCAGTGCCGACAACACAGATACGCAGTATTTT. As protein: CASSADNTDTQYF.